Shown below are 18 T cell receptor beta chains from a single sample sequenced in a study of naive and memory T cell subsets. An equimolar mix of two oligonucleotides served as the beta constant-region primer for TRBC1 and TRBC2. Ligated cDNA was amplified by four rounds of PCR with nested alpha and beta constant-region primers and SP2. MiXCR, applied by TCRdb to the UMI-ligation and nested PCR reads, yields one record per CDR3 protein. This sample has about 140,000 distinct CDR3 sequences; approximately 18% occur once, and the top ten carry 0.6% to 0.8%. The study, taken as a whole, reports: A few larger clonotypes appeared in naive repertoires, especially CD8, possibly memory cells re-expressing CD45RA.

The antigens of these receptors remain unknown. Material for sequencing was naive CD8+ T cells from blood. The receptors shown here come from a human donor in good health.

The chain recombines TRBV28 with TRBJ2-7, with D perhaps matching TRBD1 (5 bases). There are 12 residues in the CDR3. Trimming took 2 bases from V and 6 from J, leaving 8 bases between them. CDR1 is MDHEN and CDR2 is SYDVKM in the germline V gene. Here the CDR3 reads CASSLQGREQYF. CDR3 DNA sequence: TGTGCCAGCAGTTTACAGGGTCGCGAGCAGTACTTC. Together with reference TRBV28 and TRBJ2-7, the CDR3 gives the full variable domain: DVKVTQSSRYLVKRTGEKVFLECVQDMDHENMFWYRQDPGLGLRLIYFSYDVKMKEKGDIPEGYSVSREKKERFSLILESASTNQTSMYLCASSLQGREQYFGPGTRLTVT.

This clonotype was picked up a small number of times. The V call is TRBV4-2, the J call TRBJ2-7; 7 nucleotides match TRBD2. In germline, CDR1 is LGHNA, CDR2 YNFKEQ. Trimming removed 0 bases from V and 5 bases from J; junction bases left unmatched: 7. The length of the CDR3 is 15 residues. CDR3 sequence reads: CASSQDGGGFDEQYF. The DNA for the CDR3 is TGTGCCAGCAGCCAAGACGGCGGGGGATTTGACGAGCAGTACTTC.

CDR3 DNA sequence: TGTGCCAGCTCACCACCGGGCCTCTCCTACGAGCAGTACTTC. Translated: CASSPPGLSYEQYF. This chain links TRBV18 with TRBJ2-7; no clear D. V was clipped by 0 bases and J by 0 bases, with 6 bases between them. The CDR3 extends over 14 amino acids. Germline loops: CDR1 KGHSH, CDR2 LQKENI.

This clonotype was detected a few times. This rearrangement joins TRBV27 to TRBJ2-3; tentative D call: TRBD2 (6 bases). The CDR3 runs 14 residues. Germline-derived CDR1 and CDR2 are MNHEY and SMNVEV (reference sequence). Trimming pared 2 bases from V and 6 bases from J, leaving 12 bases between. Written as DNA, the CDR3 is TGTGCCAGCAGTTTACGGGAGAGTATTGATACGCAGTATTTT. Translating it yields CASSLRESIDTQYF.

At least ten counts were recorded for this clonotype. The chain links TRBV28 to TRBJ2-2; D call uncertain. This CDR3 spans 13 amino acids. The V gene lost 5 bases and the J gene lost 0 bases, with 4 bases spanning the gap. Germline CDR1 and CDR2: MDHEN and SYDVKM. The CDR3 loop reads CASSPSNTGELFF. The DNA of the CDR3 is TGTGCCAGCAGTCCCTCGAACACCGGGGAGCTGTTTTTT. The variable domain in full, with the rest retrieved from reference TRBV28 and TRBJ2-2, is DVKVTQSSRYLVKRTGEKVFLECVQDMDHENMFWYRQDPGLGLRLIYFSYDVKMKEKGDIPEGYSVSREKKERFSLILESASTNQTSMYLCASSPSNTGELFFGEGSRLTVL.

As DNA, the CDR3 is TGCGCCAGCGGGGACGGGGACGCCTTAGGGACCCAAGAGACCCAGTACTTC. Its protein product is CASGDGDALGTQETQYF. The rearrangement links TRBV10-2 to TRBJ2-5; D may be TRBD1 or TRBD2 (5 bases each). The germline CDR1 and CDR2 sequences are WSHSY and SAAADI. Deletions cut 8 bases from V and 1 base from J, with 23 bases between. The CDR3 has 17 amino acids.

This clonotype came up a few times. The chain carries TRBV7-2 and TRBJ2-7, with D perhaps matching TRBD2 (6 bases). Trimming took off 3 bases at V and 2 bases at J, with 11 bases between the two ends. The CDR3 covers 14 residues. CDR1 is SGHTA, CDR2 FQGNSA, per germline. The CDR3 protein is CASSFFGSTYEQYF. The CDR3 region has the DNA TGTGCCAGCAGCTTCTTCGGGAGTACCTACGAGCAGTACTTC.

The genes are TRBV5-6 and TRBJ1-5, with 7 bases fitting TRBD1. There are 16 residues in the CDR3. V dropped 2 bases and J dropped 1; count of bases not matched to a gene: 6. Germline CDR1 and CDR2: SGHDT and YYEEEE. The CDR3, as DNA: TGTGCCAGCAGCTTCTGGCAGGGGGAGAGCAATCAGCCCCAGCATTTT. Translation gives CASSFWQGESNQPQHF.

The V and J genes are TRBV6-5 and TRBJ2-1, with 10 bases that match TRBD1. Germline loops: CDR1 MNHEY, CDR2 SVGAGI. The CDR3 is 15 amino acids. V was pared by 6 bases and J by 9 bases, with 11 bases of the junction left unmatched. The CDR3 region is CASSPAGQGIPEQFF. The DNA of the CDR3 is TGTGCCAGCAGCCCCGCGGGACAGGGGATCCCTGAGCAGTTCTTC.

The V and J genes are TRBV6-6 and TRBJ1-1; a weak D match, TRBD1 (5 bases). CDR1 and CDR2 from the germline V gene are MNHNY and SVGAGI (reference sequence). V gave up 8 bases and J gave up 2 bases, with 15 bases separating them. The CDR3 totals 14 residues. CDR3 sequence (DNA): TGTGCCAGCGGAGAGGGGTATCAAAACACTGAAGCTTTCTTT. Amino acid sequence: CASGEGYQNTEAFF.

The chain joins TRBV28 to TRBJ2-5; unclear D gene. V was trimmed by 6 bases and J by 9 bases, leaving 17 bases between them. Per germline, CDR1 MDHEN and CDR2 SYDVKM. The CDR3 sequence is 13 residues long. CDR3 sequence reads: CASSYPGREPQYF. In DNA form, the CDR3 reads TGTGCCAGCAGCTACCCCGGACGTGAACCCCAGTACTTC.

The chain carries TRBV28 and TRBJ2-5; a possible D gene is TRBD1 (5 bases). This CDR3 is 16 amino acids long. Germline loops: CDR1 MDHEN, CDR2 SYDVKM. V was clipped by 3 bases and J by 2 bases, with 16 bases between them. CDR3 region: CASSFSRGNLQETQYF. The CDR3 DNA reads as TGTGCCAGCAGTTTTTCTAGGGGCAACCTACAAGAGACCCAGTACTTC.

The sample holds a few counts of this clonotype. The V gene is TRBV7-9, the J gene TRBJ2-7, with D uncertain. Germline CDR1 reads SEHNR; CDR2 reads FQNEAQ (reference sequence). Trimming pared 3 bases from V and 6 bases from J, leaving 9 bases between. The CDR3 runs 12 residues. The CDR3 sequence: CASSLGISEQYF. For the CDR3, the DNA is TGTGCCAGCAGCTTGGGGATCTCCGAGCAGTACTTC.

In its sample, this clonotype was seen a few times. The CDR3 nucleotides read TGTGCCACCGGGCCGGGTAGCACAGATACGCAGTATTTT. Translating gives CATGPGSTDTQYF. This chain connects TRBV24-1 to TRBJ2-3; the D is unclear. Germline CDR1 and CDR2: KGHDR and SFDVKD. V was trimmed by 9 bases and J by 0 bases, leaving 9 bases between them. The CDR3 spans 13 residues.

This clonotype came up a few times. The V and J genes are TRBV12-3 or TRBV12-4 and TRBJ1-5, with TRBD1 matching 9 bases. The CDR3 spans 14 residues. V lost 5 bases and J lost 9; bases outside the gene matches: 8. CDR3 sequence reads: CASSTGTGTTPQHF. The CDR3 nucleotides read TGTGCCAGCAGTACAGGGACAGGGACCACGCCCCAGCATTTT.

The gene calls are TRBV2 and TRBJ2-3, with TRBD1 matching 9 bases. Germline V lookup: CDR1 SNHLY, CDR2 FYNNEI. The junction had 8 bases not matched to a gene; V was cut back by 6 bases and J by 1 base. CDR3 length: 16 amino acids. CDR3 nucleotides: TGTGCCAGCAGCGAGACAGGGGGATTTGGCACAGATACGCAGTATTTT. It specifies CASSETGGFGTDTQYF.

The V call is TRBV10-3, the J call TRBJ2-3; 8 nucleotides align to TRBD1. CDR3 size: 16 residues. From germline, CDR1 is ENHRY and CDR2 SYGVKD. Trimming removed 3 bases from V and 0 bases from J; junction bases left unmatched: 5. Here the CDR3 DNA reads TGTGCCATCAGTGAAGAGGACAGGGATAGCACAGATACGCAGTATTTT. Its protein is CAISEEDRDSTDTQYF.

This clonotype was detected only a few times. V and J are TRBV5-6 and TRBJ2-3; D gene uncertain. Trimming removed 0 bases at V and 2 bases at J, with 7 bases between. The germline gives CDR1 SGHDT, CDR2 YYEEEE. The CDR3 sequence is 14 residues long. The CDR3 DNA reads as TGTGCCAGCAGCTTGGGATTTTCCACAGATACGCAGTATTTT. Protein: CASSLGFSTDTQYF.